Each of the 16 T cell receptor beta chains below was sequenced from the same sample in a study of T cell responses to AZD1222 COVID-19 vaccine. Repertoires were generated with immunoSEQ multiplex PCR, while TCRdb's copy carries only in-frame clones and drops some. The table records 90,000 to 140,000 clones, roughly 88% of them present only once. The sequencing used peripheral blood, collected on day 0 of AZD1222 vaccination. These TCRs come from an adult in good health.

The sample holds one count of this clone. The chain combines TRBV28 with TRBJ1-1; maybe TRBD1 (5 bases). Trimming left V 5 bases short and J 4 bases short, with 14 bases between. Germline lookup yields CDR1 MDHEN and CDR2 SYDVKM. The CDR3 sequence is 14 residues long. In nucleotides, the CDR3 is TGTGCCAGCAGTCGCAGGGCCGGCGGCACTGAAGCTTTCTTT. Encoded protein: CASSRRAGGTEAFF.

The chain couples TRBV4-1 to TRBJ2-4; perhaps TRBD1 as D (5 bases). CDR1 is MGHRA and CDR2 is YSYEKL in the germline V gene. V lost 2 bases and J 5 bases, leaving 16 bases between the germline ends. The CDR3 totals 16 residues. The CDR3 coding sequence is TGCGCCAGCAGCCAAAAACACAGGTGGGAACAAAACATTCAGTACTTC. Its protein product is CASSQKHRWEQNIQYF.

CDR3 sequence: CASSLTGSNIQYF. The DNA for the CDR3 is TGTGCCAGCAGCTTAACCGGGTCAAACATTCAGTACTTC. This chain connects TRBV7-2 to TRBJ2-4; D unresolved. The V end was cut by 2 bases, the J end by 6 bases, with 8 bases between. CDR3 size: 13 residues. CDR1 is SGHTA, CDR2 FQGNSA, per germline. Filled out from reference TRBV7-2 and TRBJ2-4, the complete variable domain reads GAGVSQSPSNKVTEKGKDVELRCDPISGHTALYWYRQSLGQGLEFLIYFQGNSAPDKSGLPSDRFSAERTGGSVSTLTIQRTQQEDSAVYLCASSLTGSNIQYFGAGTRLSVL.

The chain carries TRBV11-2 and TRBJ1-2; 7 bases align to TRBD1. The V gene's germline CDR1 is SGHAT and CDR2 FQNNGV. The CDR3 runs to 12 residues. The J segment lost 13 bases and the V segment lost 4 bases, leaving 9 bases of the junction unmatched. CDR3 DNA sequence: TGTGCCAGCAGCTACGACAGGGCGTCTTTCACCTTC. It specifies CASSYDRASFTF.

The V and J genes are TRBV6-5 and TRBJ1-1; unclear D gene. This CDR3 comprises 13 residues. Trimming removed 2 bases at V and 0 bases at J, with 4 bases between. CDR1 is MNHEY, CDR2 SVGAGI, per germline. Written as DNA, the CDR3 is TGTGCCAGCAGTTACAGGCTGAACACTGAAGCTTTCTTT. Protein: CASSYRLNTEAFF.

A single count supports this clone. This chain connects TRBV13 to TRBJ2-7; D unresolved. This CDR3 contains 15 residues. Deletions cut 4 bases from V and 0 bases from J, with 13 bases between. The germline V gene encodes CDR1 PRHDT and CDR2 FYEKMQ (reference sequence). CDR3 sequence: CASSSRGYGSYEQYF. CDR3 bases: TGTGCCAGCAGCTCCCGAGGCTATGGCTCCTACGAGCAGTACTTC.

This clone was counted a single time. The rearrangement uses TRBV7-9 and TRBJ2-7, with 11 bases matching TRBD2. With 5 bases clipped from V and 2 bases from J, the junction kept 5 bases outside the gene matches. CDR1 is SEHNR and CDR2 is FQNEAQ in the germline V gene (reference sequence). CDR3 length: 15 residues. CDR3 loop: CASSLGLADTYEQYF. The CDR3 DNA reads TGTGCCAGCAGCCTGGGACTAGCGGATACCTACGAGCAGTACTTC.

CDR3 sequence: CASSVNAFDSPLHF. The CDR3 region has the DNA TGTGCCAGCAGTGTGAATGCGTTCGACTCACCCCTCCACTTT. The chain couples TRBV28 to TRBJ1-6; unclear D gene. V was cut by 5 bases and J by 10 bases, with 15 bases left in between. The CDR3 consists of 14 residues. Germline loops: CDR1 MDHEN, CDR2 SYDVKM.

This sequence joins TRBV5-8 and TRBJ2-1; 8 nucleotides agree with TRBD2. Germline V gives CDR1 SGHTS, CDR2 YDEGEE. CDR3 length equals 15 residues. Trimming removed 4 bases from V and 4 bases from J; junction bases left unmatched: 7. This CDR3 reads CASSRTSTGYNEQFF. The CDR3 coding sequence is TGTGCCAGCAGCAGGACTAGCACTGGATACAATGAGCAGTTCTTC.

The chain employs TRBV19 and TRBJ1-2; no reliable D call. Germline-derived CDR1 and CDR2 are LNHDA and SQIVND (reference sequence). The CDR3 extends over 12 amino acids. V was shortened by 4 bases and J by 8 bases, with 11 bases between the two germline ends. The CDR3 loop reads CASSNGSRGYTF. The DNA for the CDR3 is TGTGCCAGTAGTAACGGTTCCAGGGGCTACACCTTC.

The V and J genes are TRBV5-6 and TRBJ2-1; tentatively, D is TRBD1 (5 bases). CDR3 size: 18 residues. CDR1 is SGHDT and CDR2 is YYEEEE in the germline V gene. With 4 bases removed from V and 5 bases from J, the gap between germline ends came to 25 bases. CDR3 amino acids: CASSLIYEAQGVNNEQFF. The CDR3 region has the DNA TGTGCCAGCAGCCTAATATATGAGGCTCAAGGGGTCAACAATGAGCAGTTCTTC. Drawing the rest from reference TRBV5-6 and TRBJ2-1, the complete variable domain is DAGVTQSPTHLIKTRGQQVTLRCSPKSGHDTVSWYQQALGQGPQFIFQYYEEEERQRGNFPDRFSGHQFPNYSSELNVNALLLGDSALYLCASSLIYEAQGVNNEQFFGPGTRLTVL.

The V call is TRBV27, the J call TRBJ2-7, with 7 bases fitting TRBD1. The V segment lost 4 bases and the J segment 2 bases; nucleotides outside the gene matches: 11. In germline, CDR1 is MNHEY, CDR2 SMNVEV (reference sequence). The CDR3 totals 16 residues. The CDR3 spells CASSSPGTARTYEQYF. In nucleotides, the CDR3 is TGTGCCAGCAGTTCCCCCGGGACAGCTAGAACCTACGAGCAGTACTTC.

This chain connects TRBV4-3 to TRBJ2-7; 10 positions match TRBD2. The V gene's germline CDR1 is LGHNA and CDR2 YSLEER. The CDR3 is 16 residues long. V lost 0 bases, J lost 1 base, and 3 bases stayed unmatched. The CDR3, as DNA: TGCGCCAGCAGCCAAGATATTAGCGGGAGGTCCTACGAGCAGTACTTC. It codes for CASSQDISGRSYEQYF.

The V call is TRBV19, the J call TRBJ2-1; 11 bases align to TRBD2. V lost 5 bases, J lost 10 bases, and 13 bases stayed unmatched. The CDR3 totals 16 residues. Germline CDR1 reads LNHDA; CDR2 reads SQIVND (reference sequence). CDR3 sequence reads: CASSPRGTSGSSEQFF. The CDR3 DNA reads as TGTGCCAGTAGTCCCCGGGGGACTAGCGGATCATCAGAGCAGTTCTTC.

The chain has TRBV10-1 and TRBJ2-2; D ambiguous. CDR1 is WNHNN and CDR2 is SYGVQD in the germline V gene (reference sequence). Trimming shortened V by 7 bases and J by 1 base, and 13 bases separated the two germline ends. The CDR3 contains 15 residues. CDR3 in DNA: TGCGCCAGCAACCGGAATACTAAGAACACCGGGGAGCTGTTTTTT. Protein: CASNRNTKNTGELFF.

The V call is TRBV7-9, the J call TRBJ1-1; 11 bases are a match to TRBD1. V dropped 6 bases and J dropped 6; count of bases not matched to a gene: 9. The CDR3 has 15 residues. Germline CDR1 and CDR2: SEHNR and FQNEAQ (reference sequence). CDR3 DNA: TGTGCCAGCAGACCGGGACAGGGGGGGATCGCTGAAGCTTTCTTT. The encoded protein is CASRPGQGGIAEAFF.